This record looks at one T cell receptor beta chain sequence and its context. As yet, its antigen is unknown. Germline CDR1 and CDR2: SQVTM and ANQGSEA. Trimming left V 4 bases short and J 0 bases short, with 12 bases between. The CDR3 is made up of 14 amino acids. TCRdb's table, derived via immunoSEQ multiplex PCR, lists solely in-frame clones and lacks some. Of approximately 130,000 clones listed, approximately 82% are singletons. The sample originates from a study of T cell responses to AZD1222 COVID-19 vaccine. Study observations and caveats: All repertoire sampling was performed exclusively after the peak T cell response. Nearly half of spike-specific TCRs reportedly target unmutated variant regions. The study identified only a handful of AZD1222 recipients as seropositive at baseline. With two AZD1222 doses given, Spike-specific TCR breadth and depth both rose.

The gene calls are TRBV29-1 and TRBJ1-1; D is unresolved. The origin of this receptor is an adult who received the AZD1222 COVID-19 vaccine. Sequences were derived from peripheral blood, sampled 28 days after the second AZD1222 dose. The DNA for the CDR3 is TGCAGCGTTGCAGCTTTCAGGATGAACACTGAAGCTTTCTTT. As protein: CSVAAFRMNTEAFF.